The rows below give T cell receptor beta chains drawn from one sample of a study of T cells after yellow fever vaccination. TCRdb re-derived calls from the 5' RACE reads in MiXCR, one entry per CDR3 protein. The sample records under 55,000 distinct CDR3 sequences, less than 8.5% being singletons. Source: CD8+ T cells not binding an NS4B(214-222) dextramer, sorted from PBMCs, taken about 41 days after the first yellow fever vaccination. The source is a man younger than 35 who received the YFV17D yellow fever vaccine. The CDR3 runs from the conserved cysteine through the conserved F or W. The D gene is left open where the match is weak. Rows may omit the clone size; those that give it use once, few, many or a size class.

d_gene	v_gene	abundance	j_gene	CDR3aa	CDR3nt
.	TRBV12-3/TRBV12-4	.	TRBJ2-5	CASSLTRSSETQYF	TGTGCCAGCAGTTTAACCAGGTCGTCAGAGACCCAGTACTTC
TRBD2	TRBV4-2	.	TRBJ2-3	CASSQEPSGGITDTQYF	TGTGCCAGCAGCCAAGAACCTAGCGGGGGGATAACAGATACGCAGTATTTT
.	TRBV7-8	many	TRBJ2-1	CASSSSSYNEQFF	TGTGCCAGCAGCTCAAGCTCCTACAATGAGCAGTTCTTC
TRBD1	TRBV6-2/TRBV6-3	few	TRBJ2-6	CASTSPIGRETGGGTGANVLTF	TGTGCCAGCACTTCTCCTATTGGGAGAGAGACAGGGGGCGGGACTGGGGCCAACGTCCTGACTTTC
.	TRBV20-1	.	TRBJ1-3	CSARGGLGNTIYF	TGCAGTGCTAGAGGGGGGCTAGGAAACACCATATATTTT
.	TRBV28	many	TRBJ1-1	CASARGPEAFF	TGTGCCAGCGCGAGGGGCCCTGAAGCTTTCTTT
.	TRBV6-5	.	TRBJ1-1	CASSYAGHTEAFF	TGTGCCAGCAGTTACGCGGGACACACTGAAGCTTTCTTT
.	TRBV14	many	TRBJ2-6	CASSPQIWSGANVLTF	TGTGCCAGCAGCCCACAAATCTGGTCTGGGGCCAACGTCCTGACTTTC
.	TRBV27	few	TRBJ2-7	CATSRTSSYEQYF	TGTGCCACCTCCCGGACAAGCTCCTACGAGCAGTACTTC
TRBD1	TRBV12-3/TRBV12-4	.	TRBJ1-3	CATLDRRGNTIYF	TGTGCCACCCTGGACAGGCGTGGAAACACCATATATTTT
TRBD1	TRBV10-3	.	TRBJ2-7	CAIGRATGDWYEQYF	TGTGCCATCGGTCGAGCGACAGGGGATTGGTACGAGCAGTACTTC
.	TRBV28	many	TRBJ1-4	CASSLMSGWSEEKLFF	TGTGCCAGCAGTTTAATGAGCGGGTGGTCTGAAGAAAAACTGTTTTTT
TRBD1	TRBV29-1	many	TRBJ2-4	CSASTGNIQYF	TGCAGCGCCTCGACAGGGAACATTCAGTACTTC
.	TRBV30	.	TRBJ2-7	CAWSVLGRWVAYEQYF	TGTGCCTGGAGTGTACTTGGTCGTTGGGTAGCCTACGAGCAGTACTTC
TRBD1	TRBV4-1	.	TRBJ1-1	CASSHGQGRNTEAFF	TGCGCCAGCAGCCATGGACAGGGGAGGAACACTGAAGCTTTCTTT
TRBD1	TRBV12-3/TRBV12-4	.	TRBJ2-1	CASSLGSTGGSYNEQFF	TGTGCCAGCAGTTTGGGTTCAACAGGGGGTTCCTACAATGAGCAGTTCTTC
TRBD1	TRBV7-6	many	TRBJ2-4	CASSLGTGQNIQYF	TGTGCCAGCAGCTTAGGGACAGGGCAAAACATTCAGTACTTC
.	TRBV5-1	.	TRBJ2-1	CASSLGPEQFF	TGCGCCAGCAGCTTGGGGCCTGAGCAGTTCTTC
.	TRBV7-3	.	TRBJ2-3	CASSLSRDGTDTQYF	TGTGCCAGCAGCTTAAGCAGGGATGGCACAGATACGCAGTATTTT
.	TRBV19	few	TRBJ1-5	CASSIHGPNQPQHF	TGTGCCAGTAGTATCCATGGACCCAATCAGCCCCAGCATTTT
.	TRBV6-5	.	TRBJ1-1	CASSYQGSYTEAFF	TGTGCCAGCAGTTACCAGGGGTCCTACACTGAAGCTTTCTTT
.	TRBV10-1	few	TRBJ2-5	CASSESRYQETQYF	TGCGCCAGCAGTGAGTCAAGGTACCAAGAGACCCAGTACTTC
.	TRBV2	.	TRBJ2-1	CASSVPDSNEQFF	TGTGCCAGCAGTGTGCCCGACAGCAATGAGCAGTTCTTC
TRBD2	TRBV11-1	few	TRBJ2-3	CASSLAGGTGDTQYF	TGTGCCAGCAGCTTAGCGGGGGGGACGGGAGATACGCAGTATTTT
.	TRBV7-2	many	TRBJ2-7	CASSLDPLKTAYEQYF	TGTGCCAGCAGCTTAGATCCCTTAAAAACCGCCTACGAGCAGTACTTC
.	TRBV12-3/TRBV12-4	many	TRBJ1-3	CASSPTGNTIYF	TGTGCCAGCAGCCCGACAGGAAACACCATATATTTT
.	TRBV5-1	many	TRBJ2-2	CASSLTGNTGELFF	TGCGCCAGCAGCCTGACAGGGAACACCGGGGAGCTGTTTTTT
.	TRBV12-3/TRBV12-4	many	TRBJ1-5	CASSFYRGQPQHF	TGTGCCAGCAGTTTTTATCGGGGTCAGCCCCAGCATTTT
TRBD1	TRBV18	many	TRBJ2-1	CASSPDRGLMNEQFF	TGTGCCAGCTCACCGGACAGGGGCTTAATGAATGAGCAGTTCTTC
.	TRBV4-3	.	TRBJ2-6	CASRMGTSGANVLTF	TGCGCCAGCAGGATGGGGACCTCTGGGGCCAACGTCCTGACTTTC
TRBD1	TRBV5-1	few	TRBJ1-1	CASSLARTGPNTEAFF	TGCGCCAGCAGCTTGGCTCGGACAGGGCCGAACACTGAAGCTTTCTTT
TRBD2	TRBV6-1	many	TRBJ2-2	CASGAREAGELFF	TGTGCCAGCGGGGCCCGGGAGGCCGGGGAGCTGTTTTTT
TRBD2	TRBV29-1	many	TRBJ2-2	CSVLAGENTGELFF	TGCAGCGTTTTAGCGGGGGAGAACACCGGGGAGCTGTTTTTT
TRBD1	TRBV19	.	TRBJ1-6	CASSTGQSSYNSPLHF	TGTGCCAGTAGTACGGGACAGAGCTCCTATAATTCACCCCTCCACTTT
TRBD1	TRBV12-3/TRBV12-4	many	TRBJ1-2	CASSLPGGYGYTF	TGTGCCAGCAGTTTACCAGGGGGGTATGGCTACACCTTC